The 23 T cell receptor beta chains presented below share a single source sample, sequenced in a study of cytomegalovirus exposure and HLA in healthy donors. Amplification used 60 Vbeta primers and 13 Jbeta primers. Clones were sequenced by immunoSEQ multiplex PCR, and TCRdb holds only the in-frame ones, with some missing. The top ten clones hold about 4.4% of a sample with roughly 180,000 clones, around 80% of them seen once. Sequenced: PBMCs. The origin of the receptors is a woman in her 50s in good health and CMV-seropositive.

About this clone: A junction boundary mismatches the germline segment, possibly from a read error. This chain uses TRBV7-2 with TRBJ2-7, with D unclear. Looked up from germline, CDR1 is SGHTA and CDR2 is FQGNSA. The CDR3 has 14 residues. This CDR3 is CASSQYSSDYEQHF. CDR3 DNA sequence: TGTGCCAGCAGCCAGTACAGCTCCGATTACGAGCAGCACTTC.

This clone was recorded once. The rearrangement joins TRBV7-8 to TRBJ2-2; 9 nucleotides line up with TRBD1. This CDR3 comprises 16 residues. Germline assignment: CDR1 SGHVS and CDR2 FQNEAQ. The V gene end was trimmed by 6 bases and the J gene end by 2 bases; junction bases not matched to a gene: 7. The CDR3 here is CASRGNRGRNTGELFF. The CDR3 DNA is TGTGCCAGCAGAGGAAACAGGGGGCGAAACACCGGGGAGCTGTTTTTT.

This chain links TRBV6-1 with TRBJ1-2, with 9 bases identical to TRBD1. This CDR3 region has 14 residues. J lost 8 bases, V lost 6 bases, and 10 bases had no gene match. Germline V gene data show CDR1 as MNHNS and CDR2 as SASEGT. The chain's CDR3 is CASSYPGQGAGYTF. CDR3 nucleotides: TGTGCCAGCAGCTACCCGGGACAGGGTGCGGGCTACACCTTC.

J is TRBJ1-2 and V is TRBV7-9; D possibly corresponds to TRBD1 (6 bases). The germline V gene has CDR1 SEHNR and CDR2 FQNEAQ (reference sequence). This CDR3 region has 14 residues. Trimming took 0 bases from V and 6 from J, leaving 11 bases between them. CDR3 DNA sequence: TGTGCCAGCAGCTTAGCTGGACAGTATAATGGCTACACCTTC. This sequence encodes CASSLAGQYNGYTF.

This clone was seen a few times. V and J are TRBV2 and TRBJ2-5; possibly TRBD1 for D (5 bases). In germline, CDR1 is SNHLY, CDR2 FYNNEI. Trimming stripped 4 bases from V and 10 bases from J, with 22 bases between. The CDR3 loop spans 15 amino acids. The CDR3 DNA follows: TGTGCCAGCAGTGTAGAACTCAGGGCAGGCGTTGGCCAGTACTTC. It specifies CASSVELRAGVGQYF.

CDR3 residues: CASSTQVNTEAFF. CDR3 DNA sequence: TGTGCCAGTAGCACACAGGTGAACACTGAAGCTTTCTTT. The chain combines TRBV19 with TRBJ1-1; perhaps TRBD1 as D (5 bases). Germline lookup yields CDR1 LNHDA and CDR2 SQIVND (reference sequence). CDR3 length: 13 residues. Between the trimmed V and J ends, which lost 6 bases and 0 bases, there was a span of 8 bases.

The V gene is TRBV28, the J gene TRBJ1-4; 8 positions match TRBD1. CDR3 length equals 15 residues. The V segment lost 5 bases and the J segment 0 bases; nucleotides outside the gene matches: 2. The germline V gene has CDR1 MDHEN and CDR2 SYDVKM. The CDR3 sequence: CASSGQGATNEKLFF. In DNA form, the CDR3 reads TGTGCCAGCAGTGGACAGGGTGCAACTAATGAAAAACTGTTTTTT.

The V and J genes are TRBV11-2 and TRBJ2-2; D is perhaps TRBD1 (5 bases). V lost 2 bases, J lost 2 bases, and 12 bases lay in between. The CDR3 totals 16 residues. The germline gives CDR1 SGHAT, CDR2 FQNNGV. CDR3 in DNA: TGTGCCAGCAGCTTAAACCTACAGGTTAACACCGGGGAGCTGTTTTTT. Translation gives CASSLNLQVNTGELFF.

This clone showed up just a few times. This chain links TRBV2 with TRBJ2-1; D is possibly TRBD2 (5 bases). The germline V and J ends were trimmed by 4 bases and 5 bases, with 15 bases remaining between them. The CDR3 contains 15 residues. The germline V gene has CDR1 SNHLY and CDR2 FYNNEI. CDR3 protein: CASSVSHPGDNEQFF. CDR3 DNA: TGTGCCAGCAGTGTCTCCCACCCCGGGGACAATGAGCAGTTCTTC.

This clone turned up a few times. This rearrangement joins TRBV29-1 to TRBJ2-5; tentatively, D is TRBD1 (5 bases). V was trimmed by 2 bases and J by 5 bases, leaving 15 bases between them. Germline loops: CDR1 SQVTM, CDR2 ANQGSEA. The CDR3 consists of 14 residues. The CDR3 spells CSVERGNNAETQYF. DNA for the CDR3: TGCAGCGTTGAAAGGGGAAACAATGCGGAGACCCAGTACTTC.

This clone has a handful of counts. This chain joins TRBV2 and TRBJ1-4; 7 nucleotides agree with TRBD1. The germline V gene encodes CDR1 SNHLY and CDR2 FYNNEI. This CDR3 is 16 amino acids long. J lost 5 bases, V lost 8 bases, and 14 bases had no gene match. The CDR3 loop is CASGGWVGGLNEKLFF. The DNA for the CDR3 is TGTGCCAGCGGAGGATGGGTAGGGGGCCTCAATGAAAAACTGTTTTTT.

The V gene is TRBV5-1, the J gene TRBJ2-5; 7 nucleotides line up with TRBD1. The J segment lost 1 base and the V segment lost 4 bases, leaving 16 bases of the junction unmatched. The CDR3 covers 18 residues. Germline CDR1 and CDR2: SGHRS and YFSETQ. This CDR3 is CASSEGQSLINGQETQYF. The CDR3 DNA sequence: TGCGCCAGCAGCGAGGGACAGTCACTAATTAACGGCCAAGAGACCCAGTACTTC.

This rearrangement joins TRBV2 to TRBJ2-1, with 7 bases matching TRBD2. The ends lost 7 bases at V and 8 bases at J; junction bases unmatched: 11. The CDR3 is 14 residues long. CDR1 and CDR2 (germline): SNHLY, FYNNEI. The CDR3 protein is CASNLGGLDYEQFF. CDR3 DNA sequence: TGTGCCAGCAACCTGGGAGGGTTGGACTATGAGCAGTTCTTC.

This chain connects TRBV7-3 to TRBJ1-1; 10 bases align to TRBD1. V lost 5 bases, J lost 1 base, and 1 base stayed unmatched. The CDR3 length is 14 residues. Germline-derived CDR1 and CDR2 are SGHTA and FQGTGA. The CDR3, as DNA: TGTGCCAGCAGCCGACAGGGGGCGAACACTGAAGCTTTCTTT. Protein sequence: CASSRQGANTEAFF.

The chain couples TRBV5-1 to TRBJ1-5; TRBD1 might be the D (6 bases). The ends were cut back, 5 bases at V and 0 bases at J, with 12 bases in the middle. The CDR3 runs to 15 residues. Germline values: CDR1 SGHRS, CDR2 YFSETQ. The CDR3 here is CASSLAGDSNQPQHF. In DNA form, the CDR3 reads TGCGCCAGCAGTCTGGCAGGGGATAGCAATCAGCCCCAGCATTTT.

The chain combines TRBV5-6 with TRBJ1-1, with a weak D call TRBD1 (6 bases). This CDR3 comprises 15 residues. Germline CDR1 and CDR2: SGHDT and YYEEEE. Trimming left V 2 bases short and J 1 base short, with 12 bases between. CDR3 in amino acids: CASSFLTGSNTEAFF. DNA for the CDR3: TGTGCCAGCAGCTTTTTAACAGGGTCGAACACTGAAGCTTTCTTT.

Here the CDR3 reads CASSPRLAESYNEQFF. In nucleotides, the CDR3 is TGTGCCAGCAGCCCTCGACTAGCGGAGAGCTACAATGAGCAGTTCTTC. The chain carries TRBV9 and TRBJ2-1; 9 bases fit TRBD2. The CDR3 covers 16 residues. The J segment lost 3 bases and the V segment lost 4 bases, leaving 8 bases of the junction unmatched. Germline CDR1 is SGDLS and CDR2 is YYNGEE.

The V gene is TRBV7-3, the J gene TRBJ1-2; D gene uncertain. Germline V gene lookup returns CDR1 SGHTA and CDR2 FQGTGA. V lost 8 bases and J lost 5, with 9 bases in between. There are 11 residues in the CDR3. The CDR3 DNA sequence: TGTGCCAGCGGAAGCGGTTATGGCTACACCTTC. It encodes CASGSGYGYTF.

The rearrangement links TRBV28 to TRBJ2-7, with TRBD2 matching 7 bases. There are 14 residues in the CDR3. In germline, CDR1 is MDHEN, CDR2 SYDVKM. The V and J ends lost 5 bases and 0 bases, in that order; junction bases with no gene match: 4. CDR3 nucleotides: TGTGCCAGCAGTGTAGCGGGTCGCTCCTACGAGCAGTACTTC. It is translated as CASSVAGRSYEQYF.

This clone turned up a few times. The chain recombines TRBV30 with TRBJ2-5; TRBD1 agrees at 9 bases. Germline assignment: CDR1 GTSNPN and CDR2 SVGIG (reference sequence). This CDR3 spans 12 amino acids. The J segment lost 5 bases and the V segment lost 5 bases, leaving 3 bases of the junction unmatched. The CDR3 is CAWGQGSETQYF. CDR3 sequence (DNA): TGTGCCTGGGGACAGGGGTCGGAGACCCAGTACTTC.

The chain combines TRBV2 with TRBJ2-3, with 8 positions matching TRBD2. Trimming removed 4 bases from V and 1 base from J; junction bases left unmatched: 4. The CDR3 has 15 amino acids. The V gene's germline CDR1 is SNHLY and CDR2 FYNNEI. The CDR3 loop reads CASSVGTRRTDTQYF. The CDR3 bases are TGTGCCAGCAGTGTGGGGACTAGACGCACAGATACGCAGTATTTT. Based on the CDR3 plus reference TRBV2 and TRBJ2-3, the full variable domain is EPEVTQTPSHQVTQMGQEVILRCVPISNHLYFYWYRQILGQKVEFLVSFYNNEISEKSEIFDDQFSVERPDGSNFTLKIRSTKLEDSAMYFCASSVGTRRTDTQYFGPGTRLTVL.

The chain combines TRBV28 with TRBJ2-7; 7 positions agree with TRBD1. Trimming cost V 4 bases and J 4 bases; bases outside gene matches: 13. There are 16 residues in the CDR3. In germline, CDR1 is MDHEN, CDR2 SYDVKM. In DNA form, the CDR3 reads TGTGCCAGCAGTTCCCCCTTTCGAGGGGGCGGGTACGAGCAGTACTTC. Amino acid sequence: CASSSPFRGGGYEQYF.

J is TRBJ1-1 and V is TRBV10-2; D gene ambiguous. CDR3 length equals 17 residues. The germline CDR1 and CDR2 sequences are WSHSY and SAAADI. V lost 0 bases to trimming and J lost 1 base, with 15 bases between them. The CDR3 nucleotides are TGCGCCAGCAGTGAGTCGAAGAGCTGGTTTTCGAACACTGAAGCTTTCTTT. Translation: CASSESKSWFSNTEAFF.